These 3 T cell receptor beta chains originate from one sample sequenced in a study of TIL therapy for anti-PD-1-resistant metastatic lung cancer. Noted time point: pre-treatment sample, taken before nivolumab and TIL therapy. The libraries were made with immunoSEQ v3. The table came from immunoSEQ multiplex PCR; TCRdb's copy has only in-frame clones and leaves some out. The data show roughly 60,000 clones, with roughly 91% seen just once and 2.5% to 3% held by the top ten. Specimen: blood, collected at baseline. These receptor sequences come from a person aged 25-85 years with non-small cell lung cancer.

V usage is TRBV7-9 and J usage is TRBJ2-6; D unclear. This CDR3 spans 13 amino acids. Per germline, CDR1 SEHNR and CDR2 FQNEAQ (reference sequence). Trimming left V 2 bases short and J 4 bases short, with 3 bases between. CDR3 loop: CASSLPGANVLTF. As DNA, the CDR3 is TGTGCCAGCAGCTTACCAGGGGCCAACGTCCTGACTTTC.

V is TRBV4-1 and J is TRBJ1-2; 7 nucleotides agree with TRBD1. Germline V gene data show CDR1 as MGHRA and CDR2 as YSYEKL. With V trimmed by 0 bases and J by 7 bases, 5 bases remained unmatched. This CDR3 region has 14 residues. The chain's CDR3 is CASSQDQGGAGYTF. DNA of the CDR3: TGCGCCAGCAGCCAAGATCAGGGGGGGGCTGGCTACACCTTC.

The V call is TRBV6-5, the J call TRBJ1-1, with a tentative D call TRBD1 (5 bases). Germline loops: CDR1 MNHEY, CDR2 SVGAGI. The CDR3 runs 14 residues. Trimming cost V 0 bases and J 11 bases, with 16 bases left between them. The CDR3 reads CASSYSGGIRGAFF. In DNA, the CDR3 is TGTGCCAGCAGTTACTCTGGAGGGATTCGGGGGGCTTTCTTT.